One sample yielded the 29 T cell receptor beta chains listed below, sequenced in a study of CD4 T cell repertoires in COVID-19. TCRdb's table, derived via immunoSEQ multiplex PCR, lists solely in-frame clones and lacks some. The sample contains 70,000 to 95,000 clones, under 90% of which appear only once. The source material was CD4+ T cells from peripheral blood, sampled after recovery from COVID-19. Receptors originate from a human donor who had COVID-19.

This clone has a handful of counts. The chain combines TRBV11-1 with TRBJ2-1; D gene unclear. The CDR3 length is 14 residues. V was shortened by 1 base and J by 9 bases, with 13 bases between the two germline ends. The germline CDR1 and CDR2 sequences are SGHAT and FQDESV (reference sequence). The CDR3 DNA follows: TGTGCCAGCAGCTTAGGATTACGATCCGGTGAGCAGTTCTTC. Amino acid sequence: CASSLGLRSGEQFF.

The V gene is TRBV9, the J gene TRBJ1-3; TRBD1 aligns across 9 bases. The CDR3 sequence is 15 residues long. Germline V gives CDR1 SGDLS, CDR2 YYNGEE. Trimming at V came to 0 bases and at J to 4 bases, leaving 2 bases not matched to a gene. The CDR3 DNA reads TGTGCCAGCAGCGTAGACAGGGGGCCCGGAAACACCATATATTTT. Protein sequence: CASSVDRGPGNTIYF. The whole variable domain, remainder taken from reference TRBV9 and TRBJ1-3, is DSGVTQTPKHLITATGQRVTLRCSPRSGDLSVYWYQQSLDQGLQFLIQYYNGEERAKGNILERFSAQQFPDLHSELNLSSLELGDSALYFCASSVDRGPGNTIYFGEGSWLTVV.

The chain is built from TRBV11-3 and TRBJ1-1, with 8 bases aligning to TRBD1. The V gene end was trimmed by 5 bases and the J gene end by 5 bases; junction bases not matched to a gene: 4. This CDR3 has 13 residues. CDR1 is SGHNT, CDR2 YENEEA, per germline. The CDR3 protein is CASSHRQGTEAFF. CDR3 sequence (DNA): TGTGCCAGCAGCCACCGACAGGGGACTGAAGCTTTCTTT. Full variable domain (rest looked up from reference TRBV11-3 and TRBJ1-1): EAGVVQSPRYKIIEKKQPVAFWCNPISGHNTLYWYLQNLGQGPELLIRYENEEAVDDSQLPKDRFSAERLKGVDSTLKIQPAELGDSAVYLCASSHRQGTEAFFGQGTRLTVV.

J is TRBJ2-3 and V is TRBV5-1; 7 positions agree with TRBD1. The CDR3 is made up of 15 amino acids. With 5 bases clipped from V and 1 base from J, the junction kept 7 bases outside the gene matches. Germline V gene sequence: CDR1 SGHRS, CDR2 YFSETQ. In nucleotides, the CDR3 is TGCGCCAGCAGTGGAACGGGACAGCGCACAGATACGCAGTATTTT. Protein: CASSGTGQRTDTQYF.

This chain connects TRBV6-6 to TRBJ2-1, with TRBD2 matching 12 bases. In germline, CDR1 is MNHNY, CDR2 SVGAGI (reference sequence). After removal of 7 bases from V and 7 bases from J, the junction contained 5 bases not matched to a gene. The CDR3 has 14 amino acids. CDR3: CASTLAGGQNEQFF. The CDR3 DNA is TGTGCCAGCACTCTAGCGGGGGGGCAAAATGAGCAGTTCTTC.

The rearrangement joins TRBV18 to TRBJ1-3; the match to TRBD1 covers 8 bases. V shed 6 bases, J shed 7 bases, and the junction held 5 bases outside the gene matches. The CDR3 consists of 13 residues. Per germline, CDR1 KGHSH and CDR2 LQKENI. The chain's CDR3 is CASSGQGANTIYF. In nucleotides, the CDR3 is TGTGCCAGCTCTGGACAGGGTGCGAACACCATATATTTT.

The rearrangement uses TRBV4-1 and TRBJ2-7; 8 bases match TRBD1. This CDR3 contains 14 residues. Germline lookup yields CDR1 MGHRA and CDR2 YSYEKL. V gave up 4 bases and J gave up 6 bases; unmatched junction bases: 8. CDR3 protein: CASSPGDRGSEQYF. The CDR3 DNA sequence: TGCGCCAGCAGCCCTGGTGACAGGGGCAGCGAGCAGTACTTC.

This clone was seen only once. The chain couples TRBV30 to TRBJ1-1, with D possibly matching TRBD1 (6 bases). The CDR3 sequence is 16 residues long. Deletions cut 0 bases from V and 0 bases from J, with 14 bases between. The germline gives CDR1 GTSNPN, CDR2 SVGIG (reference sequence). The CDR3 here is CAWSVQGRGMNTEAFF. DNA for the CDR3: TGTGCCTGGAGTGTACAAGGTAGGGGGATGAACACTGAAGCTTTCTTT.

The chain recombines TRBV9 with TRBJ1-2, with a possible D match to TRBD1 (5 bases). Trimming cost V 0 bases and J 2 bases, with 20 bases left between them. Germline loops: CDR1 SGDLS, CDR2 YYNGEE. This CDR3 is 18 amino acids long. The chain's CDR3 is CASSVGEGMGSENYGYTF. CDR3 coding DNA: TGTGCCAGCAGCGTAGGGGAGGGGATGGGCTCAGAGAACTATGGCTACACCTTC.

This sequence joins TRBV24-1 and TRBJ2-1, with D tentatively TRBD2 (6 bases). The V gene's germline CDR1 is KGHDR and CDR2 SFDVKD. V lost 3 bases to trimming and J lost 5 bases, with 19 bases between them. The CDR3 has 17 residues. CDR3 in amino acids: CATSDPPGSPNHNEQFF. CDR3 nucleotide sequence: TGTGCCACCAGTGATCCTCCCGGGAGTCCTAACCACAATGAGCAGTTCTTC.

The V and J genes are TRBV28 and TRBJ2-6; TRBD2 matches 12 bases. CDR3 length: 18 residues. The trim removed 4 bases at V and 0 bases at J, leaving 4 bases unmatched. The V gene's germline CDR1 is MDHEN and CDR2 SYDVKM. In DNA, the CDR3 is TGTGCCAGCAGTTCGGGACTAGCGGGCTCCTCTGGGGCCAACGTCCTGACTTTC. It is translated as CASSSGLAGSSGANVLTF.

This chain uses TRBV19 with TRBJ2-1; TRBD1 or TRBD2 may be the D gene (6 bases each). Trimming pared 3 bases from V and 9 bases from J, leaving 15 bases between. This CDR3 comprises 14 residues. Germline assignment: CDR1 LNHDA and CDR2 SQIVND (reference sequence). The CDR3 sequence: CASSIDRGGGEQFF. The CDR3 nucleotides are TGTGCCAGTAGTATTGATCGAGGAGGGGGTGAGCAGTTCTTC.

This clone showed up just once. The chain carries TRBV3-1 (or the pseudogene TRBV3-2) and TRBJ2-4; 14 nucleotides align to TRBD2. The trim removed 1 base at V and 3 bases at J, leaving 5 bases unmatched. The germline V gene encodes CDR1 LGHDT and CDR2 YNNKEL (reference sequence). This CDR3 is built from 18 residues. CDR3 amino acids: CASSQGGLAGEVKNIQYF. For the CDR3, the DNA is TGTGCCAGCAGCCAAGGGGGACTAGCGGGAGAGGTCAAAAACATTCAGTACTTC.

V gene TRBV10-3 combines with J gene TRBJ2-3, with TRBD2 matching over 12 bases. J was trimmed by 6 bases and V by 3 bases; bases with no gene match: 4. Per germline, CDR1 ENHRY and CDR2 SYGVKD. CDR3 length equals 15 residues. CDR3: CAISETSGGLDTQYF. The CDR3, as DNA: TGTGCCATCAGTGAAACTAGCGGGGGGTTGGATACGCAGTATTTT.

V gene TRBV11-3 combines with J gene TRBJ2-7, with TRBD2 matching 10 bases. CDR3 length equals 15 residues. Germline V CDR1 and CDR2: SGHNT, YENEEA. J lost 2 bases, V lost 5 bases, and 6 bases had no gene match. Here the CDR3 DNA reads TGTGCCAGCAGCCCTTCTAGCGGGAGAGCCTACGAGCAGTACTTC. As protein: CASSPSSGRAYEQYF.

The CDR3: CASRKAGGFDTQYF. CDR3 nucleotide sequence: TGTGCCAGTAGAAAAGCGGGGGGATTTGATACGCAGTATTTT. The chain carries TRBV19 and TRBJ2-3, with 9 bases matching TRBD2. Trimming cost V 6 bases and J 6 bases; bases outside gene matches: 7. CDR3 length equals 14 residues. The germline V gene has CDR1 LNHDA and CDR2 SQIVND (reference sequence).

V and J are TRBV19 and TRBJ1-3; D is undetermined. Looked up from germline, CDR1 is LNHDA and CDR2 is SQIVND (reference sequence). The V end was cut by 5 bases, the J end by 8 bases, with 13 bases between. The CDR3 runs to 13 residues. The CDR3 loop reads CASSGTALDTIYF. In DNA, the CDR3 is TGTGCCAGTAGTGGCACAGCGCTGGACACCATATATTTT.

The table lists this clone with a few counts. The chain links TRBV30 to TRBJ2-7, with 7 bases lining up with TRBD2. The CDR3 is 16 residues long. Germline V gives CDR1 GTSNPN, CDR2 SVGIG (reference sequence). V shed 2 bases, J shed 5 bases, and the junction held 15 bases outside the gene matches. CDR3 loop: CAWSFQPGTNSHEQYF. CDR3 nucleotide sequence: TGTGCCTGGAGTTTCCAGCCCGGGACTAATAGCCACGAGCAGTACTTC.

In DNA form, the CDR3 reads TGCGCCAGCAGCCACGCCCGGGGTTCCTACAATGAGCAGTTCTTC. Its protein is CASSHARGSYNEQFF. The rearrangement joins TRBV5-1 to TRBJ2-1, with D possibly TRBD2 on 5 matching bases. V was trimmed by 4 bases and J by 1 base, leaving 12 bases between them. The CDR3 sequence is 15 residues long. Germline V lookup: CDR1 SGHRS, CDR2 YFSETQ.

This chain connects TRBV27 to TRBJ1-5, with 12 bases that match TRBD1. J was trimmed by 6 bases and V by 3 bases; bases with no gene match: 6. The CDR3 is 16 amino acids. The germline V gene encodes CDR1 MNHEY and CDR2 SMNVEV (reference sequence). The DNA of the CDR3 is TGTGCCAGCAGTTTGGGGACAGGGGGCAATAGTCAGCCCCAGCATTTT. It yields the protein CASSLGTGGNSQPQHF.

The chain couples TRBV7-8 to TRBJ2-2; D possibly corresponds to TRBD2 (6 bases). The CDR3 has 16 residues. Germline V gene data show CDR1 as SGHVS and CDR2 as FQNEAQ. V lost 0 bases to trimming and J lost 5 bases, with 13 bases between them. Here the CDR3 reads CASSLAGGVTTGELFF. The CDR3 DNA is TGTGCCAGCAGCTTAGCGGGGGGAGTAACAACCGGGGAGCTGTTTTTT.

This chain connects TRBV11-2 to TRBJ2-4; 7 positions agree with TRBD2. V shed 4 bases, J shed 6 bases, and the junction held 6 bases outside the gene matches. Looked up from germline, CDR1 is SGHAT and CDR2 is FQNNGV. CDR3 size: 14 residues. For the CDR3, the DNA is TGTGCCAGCAGCTCCGGGACTACTTTAAACATTCAGTACTTC. It translates to CASSSGTTLNIQYF.

The genes are TRBV28 and TRBJ1-1, with D unresolved. This CDR3 has 13 amino acids. CDR1 and CDR2 from the germline V gene are MDHEN and SYDVKM. Trimming stripped 6 bases from V and 0 bases from J, with 8 bases between. This CDR3 is CASSQQLNTEAFF. The DNA for the CDR3 is TGTGCCAGCAGCCAACAGTTGAACACTGAAGCTTTCTTT.

The chain employs TRBV20-1 and TRBJ2-1; D is unresolved. Trimming removed 3 bases from V and 5 bases from J, with 5 bases in between. The CDR3 totals 11 residues. CDR1 is DFQATT, CDR2 SNEGSKA, per germline (reference sequence). The CDR3 region is CSARGDNEQFF. The CDR3 DNA sequence: TGCAGTGCTAGGGGCGACAATGAGCAGTTCTTC.

CDR3 in DNA: TGTGCCAGCAGCGGAGAGCGGGCGAGCTCCTACAATGAGCAGTTCTTC. This sequence encodes CASSGERASSYNEQFF. The chain joins TRBV9 to TRBJ2-1; the D gene is possibly TRBD2 (6 bases). CDR3 length equals 16 residues. Looked up from germline, CDR1 is SGDLS and CDR2 is YYNGEE. V lost 3 bases and J 0 bases, leaving 13 bases between the germline ends.

The genes are TRBV5-1 and TRBJ2-2; 7 bases match TRBD1. The length of the CDR3 is 15 residues. Per the germline V gene, CDR1 is SGHRS and CDR2 is YFSETQ. The V segment lost 3 bases and the J segment 2 bases; nucleotides outside the gene matches: 4. The CDR3 coding sequence is TGCGCCAGCAGCTCCGACAGGGCCAACACCGGGGAGCTGTTTTTT. It translates to CASSSDRANTGELFF.

This clone has a single count. The rearrangement joins TRBV3-1 (or the pseudogene TRBV3-2) to TRBJ1-1; D unclear. V lost 2 bases, J lost 6 bases, and 16 bases lay in between. CDR3 length: 15 residues. Germline V gene lookup returns CDR1 LGHDT and CDR2 YNNKEL (reference sequence). The CDR3 nucleotides read TGTGCCAGCAGCCAACTCCCGAGGGCCGGCCCTGAAGCTTTCTTT. It yields the protein CASSQLPRAGPEAFF.

This clone was found a few times. The chain couples TRBV7-3 to TRBJ1-2, with 7 bases matching TRBD1. V was pared by 6 bases and J by 8 bases, with 9 bases of the junction left unmatched. The CDR3 loop spans 13 amino acids. Germline lookup yields CDR1 SGHTA and CDR2 FQGTGA. The CDR3 DNA sequence: TGTGCCAGCAGTCTGGGAGGGGGCGGCGGCTACACCTTC. It translates to CASSLGGGGGYTF.

This sequence joins TRBV28 and TRBJ2-7, with TRBD1 matching 11 bases. The CDR3 loop spans 16 amino acids. Germline trimming cut 0 bases from V and 1 base from J; bases unmatched to any gene: 2. Per the germline V gene, CDR1 is MDHEN and CDR2 is SYDVKM. DNA of the CDR3: TGTGCCAGCAGTTTATGGGGACAGGGGGGTTCCTACGAGCAGTACTTC. Translating gives CASSLWGQGGSYEQYF.